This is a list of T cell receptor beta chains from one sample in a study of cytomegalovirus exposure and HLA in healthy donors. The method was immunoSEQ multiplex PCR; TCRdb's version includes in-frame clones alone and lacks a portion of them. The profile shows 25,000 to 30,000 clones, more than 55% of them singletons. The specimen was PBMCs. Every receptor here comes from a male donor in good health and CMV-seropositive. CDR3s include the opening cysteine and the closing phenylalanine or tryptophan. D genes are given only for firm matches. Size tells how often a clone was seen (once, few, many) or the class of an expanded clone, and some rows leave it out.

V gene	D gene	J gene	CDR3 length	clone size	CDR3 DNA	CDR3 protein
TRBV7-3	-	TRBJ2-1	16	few	TGTGCCAGCAGCTTCCAAGGGGCAGCCGTTACGAATGAGCAGTTCTTC	CASSFQGAAVTNEQFF
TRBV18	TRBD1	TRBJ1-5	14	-	TGTGCCAGCTCGCAAGGACAGGGCAATCAGCCCCAGCATTTT	CASSQGQGNQPQHF
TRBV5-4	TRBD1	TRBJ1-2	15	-	TGTGCCAGCAGCTTGGGACAGGGTGTCGGGATTGGCTACACCTTC	CASSLGQGVGIGYTF
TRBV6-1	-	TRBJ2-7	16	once	TGTGCCAGCAGTGACCACATTTGGGGAGGCTCCTACGAGCAGTACTTC	CASSDHIWGGSYEQYF
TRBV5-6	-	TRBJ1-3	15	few	TGTGCCAGCAGCTCTCGGGGAGGCTCTGGAAACACCATATATTTT	CASSSRGGSGNTIYF
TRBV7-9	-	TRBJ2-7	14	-	TGTGCCAGCAGCTTAGTGAAGCCTCCCTACGAGCAGTACTTC	CASSLVKPPYEQYF
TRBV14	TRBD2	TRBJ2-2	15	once	TGTGCCAGCAGCCAAAGGACTAGCGGGGCCCGGGAGCTGTTTTTT	CASSQRTSGARELFF
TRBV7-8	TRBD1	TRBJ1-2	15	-	TGTGCCAGCAGCTTAGCGGCGACAGGGTGGGTTGGCTACACCTTC	CASSLAATGWVGYTF
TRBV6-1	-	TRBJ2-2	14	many	TGTGCCAGCAGTGAGTACAGCCCTACCGGGGAGCTGTTTTTT	CASSEYSPTGELFF
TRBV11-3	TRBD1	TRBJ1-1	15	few	TGTGCCAGCAGCTTACCCGGGACAGGGGGCACTGAAGCTTTCTTT	CASSLPGTGGTEAFF
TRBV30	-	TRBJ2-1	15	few	TGTGCCTGGTCCGGAGGGAGTAGCTCCTACAATGAGCAGTTCTTC	CAWSGGSSSYNEQFF
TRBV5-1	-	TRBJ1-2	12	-	TGCGCCAGCAGTCAATTTAACTATGGCTACACCTTC	CASSQFNYGYTF
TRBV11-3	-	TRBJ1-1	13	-	TGTGCCAGCAGCTTGGGACAAGGGATTGAAGCTTTCTTT	CASSLGQGIEAFF
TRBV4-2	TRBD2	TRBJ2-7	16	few	TGTGCCAGCAGCCAGATAAGCGGGAGGTTCTCCTACGAGCAGTACTTC	CASSQISGRFSYEQYF
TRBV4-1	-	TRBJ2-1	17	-	TGCGCCAGCAGCCAAGAGAGGGACTGGCAGAGGGGCAATGAGCAGTTCTTC	CASSQERDWQRGNEQFF
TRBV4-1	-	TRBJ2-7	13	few	TGCGCCAGCAGCCCGCAGTCAACCTACGAGCAGTACTTC	CASSPQSTYEQYF
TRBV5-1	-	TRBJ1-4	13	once	TGCGCCAGCAGCGTGAGTCAAAATGAAAAACTGTTTTTT	CASSVSQNEKLFF
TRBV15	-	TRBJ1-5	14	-	TGTGCCACCAGCAGAGATCGGGGGAATCAGCCCCAGCATTTT	CATSRDRGNQPQHF
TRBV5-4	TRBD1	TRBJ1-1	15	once	TGTGCCAGCAGCAAACCGGGACAGGGGACGACTGAAGCTTTCTTT	CASSKPGQGTTEAFF
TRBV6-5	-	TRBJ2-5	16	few	TGTGCCAGCAGTTACTCAGTCGGCCAGGGGCAAGAGACCCAGTACTTC	CASSYSVGQGQETQYF
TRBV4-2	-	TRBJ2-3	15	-	TGTGCCAGCAGGTATACGTCACAGGGTACAGATACGCAGTATTTT	CASRYTSQGTDTQYF
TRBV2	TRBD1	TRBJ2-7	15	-	TGTGCCAGCAGCGTCGACCGGGACAGATACTACGAGCAGTACTTC	CASSVDRDRYYEQYF
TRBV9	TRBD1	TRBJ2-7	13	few	TGTGCCAGCAGCGGACAGGGCGCCTACGAGCAGTACTTC	CASSGQGAYEQYF
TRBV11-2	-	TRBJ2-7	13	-	TGTGCCAGCAGCTTAAACCCAGACTACGAGCAGTACTTC	CASSLNPDYEQYF
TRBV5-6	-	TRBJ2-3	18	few	TGTGCCAGCAGCTTGTTTGGCGGGGGCCCAAGCCGAATCCATACGCAGTATTTT	CASSLFGGGPSRIHTQYF
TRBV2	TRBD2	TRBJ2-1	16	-	TGTGCCAGCAGTGAAGGAAGATTAGCGGGAGGCGATGAGCAGTTCTTC	CASSEGRLAGGDEQFF
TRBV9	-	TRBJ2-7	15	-	TGTGCCAGCAGCGTAGCCCCTAGCGAGAACTACGAGCAGTACTTC	CASSVAPSENYEQYF
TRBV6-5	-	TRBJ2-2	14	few	TGTGCCAGCAGTTACCTGTCGAACACCGGGGAGCTGTTTTTT	CASSYLSNTGELFF
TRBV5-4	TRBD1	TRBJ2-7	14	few	TGTGCCAGCAGCGACAGGGCTACCTTCTACGAGCAGTACTTC	CASSDRATFYEQYF
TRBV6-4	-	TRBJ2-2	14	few	TGTGCCAGCACTCCGACAGCCGGGACCGGGGAGCTGTTTTTT	CASTPTAGTGELFF
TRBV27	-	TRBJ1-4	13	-	TGTGCCAGCAGTGGACGTGGGGGGGAAAAACTGTTTTTT	CASSGRGGEKLFF
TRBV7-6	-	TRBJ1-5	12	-	TGTGCCAGCAGCTTGCAGGGTCAGCCCCAGCATTTT	CASSLQGQPQHF
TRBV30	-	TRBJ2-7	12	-	TGTGCCTGGACGGGCAGGGCCTACGAGCAGTACTTC	CAWTGRAYEQYF
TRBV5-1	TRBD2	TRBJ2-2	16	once	TGCGCCAGCGGGAGCGGACTAGCGCGGCTCTCCGGGGAGCTGTTTTTT	CASGSGLARLSGELFF
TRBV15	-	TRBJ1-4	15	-	TGTGCCACCAGCAGACGGACGGGATTTAATGAAAAACTGTTTTTT	CATSRRTGFNEKLFF
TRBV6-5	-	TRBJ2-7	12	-	TGTGCCAGCAGTTATTTGAACGGCGAGCAGTACTTC	CASSYLNGEQYF
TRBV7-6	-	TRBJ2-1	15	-	TGTGCCAGCAGCTTAGCGGGGGGGCCTGGCAATGAGCAGTTCTTC	CASSLAGGPGNEQFF
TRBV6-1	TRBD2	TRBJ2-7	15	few	TGTGCCAGCAGTTTGACTAGCGGGGCATCCTACGAGCAGTACTTC	CASSLTSGASYEQYF
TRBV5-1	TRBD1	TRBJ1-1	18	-	TGCGCCAGCAGCCGTTTTACGACCGGGACAGGGTTGAACACTGAAGCTTTCTTT	CASSRFTTGTGLNTEAFF
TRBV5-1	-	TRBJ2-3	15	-	TGCGCCAGCAGCTTGGATGGGGGGAGCACAGATACGCAGTATTTT	CASSLDGGSTDTQYF
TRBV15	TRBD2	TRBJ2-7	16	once	TGTGCCACCAGCAGGCCCCGGGGCGGGGGGACCTACGAGCAGTACTTC	CATSRPRGGGTYEQYF
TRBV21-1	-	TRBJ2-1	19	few	TGTGCCAGCAGCAAAGGGAGCGTCCTGGGTAGCGGGGAGTTCAATGAGCAGTTCTTC	CASSKGSVLGSGEFNEQFF
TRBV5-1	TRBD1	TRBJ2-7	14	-	TGCGCCACCAGCCGGGACAGGGGGCTGAACGAGCAGTACTTC	CATSRDRGLNEQYF
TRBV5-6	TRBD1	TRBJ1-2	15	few	TGTGCCAGCAGCCCCGGCCTGGGGACAGGGTATGGCTACACCTTC	CASSPGLGTGYGYTF
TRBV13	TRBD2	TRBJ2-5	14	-	TGTGCCAGCAGCTTACGGCTAGCGGAAGAGACCCAGTACTTC	CASSLRLAEETQYF
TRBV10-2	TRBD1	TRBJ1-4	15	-	TGCGCCAGCAGTGAACGACAGGGGGCTGGAGAAAAACTGTTTTTT	CASSERQGAGEKLFF
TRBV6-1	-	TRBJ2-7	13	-	TGTGCCATCAGGACAGAGAGCTCCTACGAGCAGTACTTC	CAIRTESSYEQYF
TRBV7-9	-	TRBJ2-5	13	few	TGTGCCATTCGAGGGGGAGAAAGGGAGACCCAGTACTTC	CAIRGGERETQYF
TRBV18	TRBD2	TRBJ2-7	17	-	TGTGCCAGCTCACCCAAGCTGATAGCGGGAGGGCCGTTCGAGCAGTACTTC	CASSPKLIAGGPFEQYF
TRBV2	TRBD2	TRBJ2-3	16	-	TGTGCCAGCAGTTCCGGGAGGGGCGGTTCTACAGATACGCAGTATTTT	CASSSGRGGSTDTQYF
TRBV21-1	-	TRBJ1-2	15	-	TGTGCCAGCAGCAAAGTTGGAAGGACAGGGAGGGGCTACACCTTC	CASSKVGRTGRGYTF
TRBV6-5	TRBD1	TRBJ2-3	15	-	TGTGCCAGCAGTGCCTACAGGGGGCAGACAGATACGCAGTATTTT	CASSAYRGQTDTQYF
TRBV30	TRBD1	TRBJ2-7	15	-	TGTGCCTGGAGGGCCGGACAGGGCCTCTCCTACGAGCAGTACTTC	CAWRAGQGLSYEQYF
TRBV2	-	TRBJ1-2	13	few	TGTGCCAGCAGTGAGATCGGGATCTGGGGCTACACCTTC	CASSEIGIWGYTF
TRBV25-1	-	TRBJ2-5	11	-	TGTGCCAGCACCTGGAGGGAGACCCAGTACTTC	CASTWRETQYF